This TCR beta chain was sequenced for a study of blood T cell repertoires in COVID-19. Study information: Donors in the United States, Italy and Spain gave samples during acute or convalescent COVID-19. Sample material is recorded as cDNA or gDNA derived from T cells, B-cell-depleted T cells, or PBMCs.

Germline CDR1 and CDR2: SGHNT and YENEEA. Between the trimmed V and J ends, which lost 5 bases and 4 bases, there was a span of 11 bases. The CDR3 loop spans 13 amino acids. As processed by the authors: Estimation of nucleated cell counts relied on the amplification of reference gene primers. TCRdb keeps only in-frame clones here, not all; method: immunoSEQ multiplex PCR. V and J calls and clone size are those listed in that table; D and trimming were worked out from the DNA. The sample includes tens of thousands of clones, 70% to 85% of them seen just once. The sample consisted of peripheral blood. This TCR derives from an elderly man with active COVID-19. V gene TRBV11-3 combines with J gene TRBJ2-5; weak D call: TRBD1 (6 bases). The CDR3 DNA reads TGTGCCAGCAGCGTAAACAGGGTAGAGACCCAGTACTTC. Its protein is CASSVNRVETQYF.